This T cell receptor (beta chain) was profiled in a study of shared clonotypes between healthy human individuals. Study observations and caveats: Memory subsets generally showed smaller estimated richness than naive subsets did. It was expected that sequencing depth would affect clonotype sharing among donors.

Worth noting for this clone: What it binds is unknown.

V was trimmed by 0 bases and J by 2 bases, leaving 15 bases between them. The CDR3 is 16 amino acids. The germline V gene encodes CDR1 SGDLS and CDR2 YYNGEE. Assay: immunoSEQ multiplex PCR; the TCRdb copy retains only in-frame clones and omits some. This sample yields roughly 1,800,000 clones, of which about 95% are seen a single time; roughly 1.2% belongs to the top ten. CD8 cells regarded as naive lacked CD45RO, were positively chosen for CCR7, and omitted terminally differentiated effector memory CD45RA+ cells. The source material was naive CD8+ T cells sorted from blood. V and J are TRBV9 and TRBJ2-7; D is possibly TRBD1 (6 bases). The sequence was collected from a young man in good health. The CDR3 here is CASSVGSWDNTYEQYF. DNA for the CDR3: TGTGCCAGCAGCGTAGGAAGTTGGGACAACACCTACGAGCAGTACTTC. The whole variable domain, filled in from reference TRBV9 and TRBJ2-7, reads DSGVTQTPKHLITATGQRVTLRCSPRSGDLSVYWYQQSLDQGLQFLIQYYNGEERAKGNILERFSAQQFPDLHSELNLSSLELGDSALYFCASSVGSWDNTYEQYFGPGTRLTVT.